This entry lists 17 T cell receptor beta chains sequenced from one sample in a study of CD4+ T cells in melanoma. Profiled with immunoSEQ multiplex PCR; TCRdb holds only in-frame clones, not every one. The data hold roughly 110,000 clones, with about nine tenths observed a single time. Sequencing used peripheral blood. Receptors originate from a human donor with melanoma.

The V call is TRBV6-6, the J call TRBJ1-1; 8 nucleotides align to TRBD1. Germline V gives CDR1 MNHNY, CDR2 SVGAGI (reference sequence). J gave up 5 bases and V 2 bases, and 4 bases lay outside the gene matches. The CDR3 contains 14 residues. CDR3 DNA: TGTGCCAGCAGTTACCGGACAGGGAGGACTGAAGCTTTCTTT. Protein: CASSYRTGRTEAFF.

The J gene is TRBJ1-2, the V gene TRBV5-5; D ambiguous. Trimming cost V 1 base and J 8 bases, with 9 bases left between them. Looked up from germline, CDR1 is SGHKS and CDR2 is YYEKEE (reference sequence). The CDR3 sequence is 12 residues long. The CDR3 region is CASSLWGKGYTF. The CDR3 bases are TGTGCCAGCAGCTTGTGGGGAAAGGGCTACACCTTC.

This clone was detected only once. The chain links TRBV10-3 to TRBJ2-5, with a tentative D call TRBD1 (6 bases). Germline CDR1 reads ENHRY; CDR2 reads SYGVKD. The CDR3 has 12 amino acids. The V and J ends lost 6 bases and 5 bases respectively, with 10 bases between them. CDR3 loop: CAISRGRETQYF. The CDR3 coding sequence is TGTGCCATCAGCAGGGGCCGGGAGACCCAGTACTTC.

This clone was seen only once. The CDR3 here is CASSPTGTGFVADTQYF. In DNA, the CDR3 is TGTGCCAGCAGCCCTACCGGGACAGGGTTTGTCGCAGATACGCAGTATTTT. The rearrangement joins TRBV28 to TRBJ2-3; the match to TRBD1 covers 9 bases. Germline assignment: CDR1 MDHEN and CDR2 SYDVKM. With 6 bases clipped from V and 4 bases from J, the junction kept 14 bases outside the gene matches. The CDR3 covers 17 residues.

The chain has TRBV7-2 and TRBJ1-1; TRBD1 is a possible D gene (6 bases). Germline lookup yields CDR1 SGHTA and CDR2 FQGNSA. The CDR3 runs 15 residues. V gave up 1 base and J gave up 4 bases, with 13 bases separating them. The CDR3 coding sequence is TGTGCCAGCAGCTTAGTGCCAGGGGCGGGCACTGAAGCTTTCTTT. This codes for CASSLVPGAGTEAFF. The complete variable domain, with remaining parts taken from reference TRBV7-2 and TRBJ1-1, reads GAGVSQSPSNKVTEKGKDVELRCDPISGHTALYWYRQSLGQGLEFLIYFQGNSAPDKSGLPSDRFSAERTGGSVSTLTIQRTQQEDSAVYLCASSLVPGAGTEAFFGQGTRLTVV.

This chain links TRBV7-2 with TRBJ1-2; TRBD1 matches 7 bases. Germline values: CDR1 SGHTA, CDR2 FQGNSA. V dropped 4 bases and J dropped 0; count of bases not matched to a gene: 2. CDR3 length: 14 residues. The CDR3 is CASSWDSPNYGYTF. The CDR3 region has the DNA TGTGCCAGCAGCTGGGACAGTCCTAACTATGGCTACACCTTC.

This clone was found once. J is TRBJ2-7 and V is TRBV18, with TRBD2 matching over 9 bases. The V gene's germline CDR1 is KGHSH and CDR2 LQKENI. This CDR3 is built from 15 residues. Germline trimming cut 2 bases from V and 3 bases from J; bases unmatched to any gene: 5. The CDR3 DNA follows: TGTGCCAGCTCACCAAGTAGCGGGAGCTTCTACGAGCAGTACTTC. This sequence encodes CASSPSSGSFYEQYF.

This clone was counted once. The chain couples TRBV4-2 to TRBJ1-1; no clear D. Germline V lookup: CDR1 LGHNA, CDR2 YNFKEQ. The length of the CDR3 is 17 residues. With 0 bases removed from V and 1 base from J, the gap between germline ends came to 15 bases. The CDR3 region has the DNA TGTGCCAGCAGCCAAGACCAGGTCTTAGAAGGGAACACTGAAGCTTTCTTT. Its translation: CASSQDQVLEGNTEAFF.

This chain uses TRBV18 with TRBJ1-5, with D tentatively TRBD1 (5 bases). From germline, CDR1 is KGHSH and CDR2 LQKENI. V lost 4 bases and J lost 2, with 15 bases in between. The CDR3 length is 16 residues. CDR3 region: CASSLGTTRGNQPQHF. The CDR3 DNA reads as TGTGCCAGCTCACTAGGGACCACCAGGGGCAATCAGCCCCAGCATTTT.

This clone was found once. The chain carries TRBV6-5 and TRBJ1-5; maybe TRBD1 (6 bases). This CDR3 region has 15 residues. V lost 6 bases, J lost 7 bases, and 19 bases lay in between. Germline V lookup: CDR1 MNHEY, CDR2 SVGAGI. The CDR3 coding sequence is TGTGCCAGCAGCCTAACCGCGAGGGGGGCCCAGCCCCAGCATTTT. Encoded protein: CASSLTARGAQPQHF.

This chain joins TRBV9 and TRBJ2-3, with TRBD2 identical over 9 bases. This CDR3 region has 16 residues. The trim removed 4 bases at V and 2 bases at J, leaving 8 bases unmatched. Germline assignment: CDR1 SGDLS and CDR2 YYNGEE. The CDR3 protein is CASSRYSGSATDTQYF. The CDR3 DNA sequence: TGTGCCAGCAGCCGCTATAGCGGGAGCGCCACAGATACGCAGTATTTT.

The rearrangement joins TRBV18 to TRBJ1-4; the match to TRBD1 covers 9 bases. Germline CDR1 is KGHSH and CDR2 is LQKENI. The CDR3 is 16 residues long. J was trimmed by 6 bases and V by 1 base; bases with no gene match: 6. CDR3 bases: TGTGCCAGCTCACCACTCCGACAGGGGGAGGATGAAAAACTGTTTTTT. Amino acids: CASSPLRQGEDEKLFF.

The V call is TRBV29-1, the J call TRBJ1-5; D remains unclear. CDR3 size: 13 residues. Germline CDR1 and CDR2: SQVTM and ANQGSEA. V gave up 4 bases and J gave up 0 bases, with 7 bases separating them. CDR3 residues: CSVGHGSNQPQHF. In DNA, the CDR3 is TGCAGCGTTGGGCACGGTAGCAATCAGCCCCAGCATTTT.

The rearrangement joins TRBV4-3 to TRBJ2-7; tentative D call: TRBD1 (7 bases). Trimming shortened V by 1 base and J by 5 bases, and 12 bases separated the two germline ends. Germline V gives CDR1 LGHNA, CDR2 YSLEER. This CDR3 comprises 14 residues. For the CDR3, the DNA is TGCGCCAGCAGCCAAGGCGGAGGGGGCGACGAGCAGTACTTC. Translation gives CASSQGGGGDEQYF.

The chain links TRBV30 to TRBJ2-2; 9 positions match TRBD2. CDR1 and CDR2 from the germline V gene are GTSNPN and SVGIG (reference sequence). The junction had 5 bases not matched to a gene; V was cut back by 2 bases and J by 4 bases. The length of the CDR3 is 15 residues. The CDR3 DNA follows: TGTGCCTGGAGTATTAGCGGGGGCCGCACCGGGGAGCTGTTTTTT. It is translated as CAWSISGGRTGELFF.

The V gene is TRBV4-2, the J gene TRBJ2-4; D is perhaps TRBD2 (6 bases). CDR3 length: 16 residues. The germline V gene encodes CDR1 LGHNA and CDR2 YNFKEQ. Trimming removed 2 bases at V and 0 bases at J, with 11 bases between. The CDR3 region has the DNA TGTGCCAGCAGCCAATCCGGGACTGTAGCCAAAAACATTCAGTACTTC. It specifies CASSQSGTVAKNIQYF.

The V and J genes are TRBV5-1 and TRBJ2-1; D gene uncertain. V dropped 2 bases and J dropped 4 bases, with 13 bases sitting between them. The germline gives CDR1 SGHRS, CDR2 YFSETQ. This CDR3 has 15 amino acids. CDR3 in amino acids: CASSLQSGGYNEQFF. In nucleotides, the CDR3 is TGCGCCAGCAGCTTACAATCCGGTGGGTACAATGAGCAGTTCTTC.